This T cell receptor (beta chain) was observed in a study of blood T cell repertoires in COVID-19. Study details: Whether acute or convalescent, the COVID-19 samples came from the United States, Italy and Spain.

The V end lost 0 bases, the J end lost 0 bases, and 13 bases lay between the germline ends. This CDR3 contains 17 residues. Germline CDR1 reads SGHRS; CDR2 reads YFSETQ. As handled by the study authors: The authors estimated nucleated cell counts from reference gene primer amplification. The data were produced by immunoSEQ multiplex PCR, yet TCRdb's version contains in-frame clones alone and is incomplete. The DNA gave D and trimming, while V, J and clone size come from that table. Of under 250,000 clones listed, 85% to 90% are singletons. Source material: peripheral blood. The genes are TRBV5-1 and TRBJ2-1, with D possibly matching TRBD2 (5 bases). The origin of this receptor is a woman in her sixties or seventies with active or convalescent COVID-19. The CDR3 region is CASSLALRVSSYNEQFF. CDR3 DNA sequence: TGCGCCAGCAGCTTGGCGCTGAGGGTAAGCTCCTACAATGAGCAGTTCTTC.